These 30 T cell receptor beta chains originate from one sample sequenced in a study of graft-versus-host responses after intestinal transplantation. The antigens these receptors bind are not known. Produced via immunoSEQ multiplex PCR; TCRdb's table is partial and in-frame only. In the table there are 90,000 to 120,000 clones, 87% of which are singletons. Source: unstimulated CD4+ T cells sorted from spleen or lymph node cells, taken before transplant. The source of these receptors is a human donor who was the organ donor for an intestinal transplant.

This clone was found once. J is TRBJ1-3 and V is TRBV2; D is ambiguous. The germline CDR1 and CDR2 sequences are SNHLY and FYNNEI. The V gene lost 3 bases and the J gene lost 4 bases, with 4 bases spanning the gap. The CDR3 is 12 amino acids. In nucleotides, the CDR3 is TGTGCCAGCAGTGACAGAGGAAACACCATATATTTT. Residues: CASSDRGNTIYF.

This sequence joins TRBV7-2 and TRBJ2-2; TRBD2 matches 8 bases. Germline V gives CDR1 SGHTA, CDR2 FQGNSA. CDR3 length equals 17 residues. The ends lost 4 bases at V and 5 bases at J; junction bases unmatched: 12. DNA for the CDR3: TGTGCCAGCAGCTCCACCCCTCGGGGGGGCCTGACCGGGGAGCTGTTTTTT. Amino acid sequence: CASSSTPRGGLTGELFF.

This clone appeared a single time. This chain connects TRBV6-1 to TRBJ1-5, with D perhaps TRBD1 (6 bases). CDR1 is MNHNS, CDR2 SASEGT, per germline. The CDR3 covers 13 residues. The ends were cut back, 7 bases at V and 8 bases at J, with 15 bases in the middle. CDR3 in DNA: TGTGCCAGCAAAGGGGGGCGGTTCGAGCCCCAGCATTTT. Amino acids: CASKGGRFEPQHF.

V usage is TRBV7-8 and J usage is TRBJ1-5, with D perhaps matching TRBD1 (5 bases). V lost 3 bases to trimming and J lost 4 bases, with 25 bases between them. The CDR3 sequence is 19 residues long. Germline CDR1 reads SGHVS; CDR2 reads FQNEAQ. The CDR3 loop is CASSFRSAGLGLGNQPQHF. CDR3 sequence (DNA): TGTGCCAGCAGCTTCCGAAGTGCCGGACTGGGACTAGGTAATCAGCCCCAGCATTTT.

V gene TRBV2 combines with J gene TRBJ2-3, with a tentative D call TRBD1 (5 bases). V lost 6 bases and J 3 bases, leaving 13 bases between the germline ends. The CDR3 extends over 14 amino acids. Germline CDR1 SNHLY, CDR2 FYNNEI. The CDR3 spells CASRSGYSTDTQYF. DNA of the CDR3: TGTGCCAGCAGGTCAGGGTATAGTACAGATACGCAGTATTTT.

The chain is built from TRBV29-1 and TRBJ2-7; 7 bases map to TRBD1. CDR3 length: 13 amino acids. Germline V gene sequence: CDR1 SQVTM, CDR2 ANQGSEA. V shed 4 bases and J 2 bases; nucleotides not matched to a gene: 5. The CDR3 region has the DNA TGCAGCGTTGTTCGGACAGGACCCTACGAGCAGTACTTC. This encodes CSVVRTGPYEQYF.

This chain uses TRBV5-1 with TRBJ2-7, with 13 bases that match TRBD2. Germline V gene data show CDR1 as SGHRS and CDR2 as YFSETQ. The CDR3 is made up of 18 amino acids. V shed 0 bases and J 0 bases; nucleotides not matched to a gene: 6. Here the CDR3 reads CASSLGLAGGSSSYEQYF. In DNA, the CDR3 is TGCGCCAGCAGCTTGGGACTAGCGGGGGGTTCTAGCTCCTACGAGCAGTACTTC.

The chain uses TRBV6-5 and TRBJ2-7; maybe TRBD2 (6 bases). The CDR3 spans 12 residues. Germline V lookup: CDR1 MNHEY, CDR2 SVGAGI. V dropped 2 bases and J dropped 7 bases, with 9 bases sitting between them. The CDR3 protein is CASSYPAGEQYF. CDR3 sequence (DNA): TGTGCCAGCAGTTACCCGGCGGGAGAGCAGTACTTC.

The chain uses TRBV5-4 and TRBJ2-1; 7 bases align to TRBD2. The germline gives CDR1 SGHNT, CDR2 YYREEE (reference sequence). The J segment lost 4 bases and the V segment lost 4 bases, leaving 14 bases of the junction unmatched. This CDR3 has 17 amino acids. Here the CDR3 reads CASSPDRGPGGYNEQFF. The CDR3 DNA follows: TGTGCCAGCAGCCCTGACCGAGGCCCGGGAGGATACAATGAGCAGTTCTTC.

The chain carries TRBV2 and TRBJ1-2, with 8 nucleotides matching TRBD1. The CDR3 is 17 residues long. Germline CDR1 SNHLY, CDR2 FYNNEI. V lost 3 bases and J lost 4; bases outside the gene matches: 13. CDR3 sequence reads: CASSDGTGNPGGYGYTF. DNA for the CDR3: TGTGCCAGCAGTGATGGGACAGGCAACCCTGGGGGCTATGGCTACACCTTC.

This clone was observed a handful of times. This chain's CDR3 is CASSLVTGRDEQFF. DNA of the CDR3: TGTGCCAGCAGCTTAGTAACCGGGAGGGATGAGCAGTTCTTC. This sequence joins TRBV7-9 and TRBJ2-1; TRBD2 matches 8 bases. CDR1 is SEHNR, CDR2 FQNEAQ, per germline (reference sequence). This CDR3 has 14 amino acids. With 1 base clipped from V and 8 bases from J, the junction kept 4 bases outside the gene matches.

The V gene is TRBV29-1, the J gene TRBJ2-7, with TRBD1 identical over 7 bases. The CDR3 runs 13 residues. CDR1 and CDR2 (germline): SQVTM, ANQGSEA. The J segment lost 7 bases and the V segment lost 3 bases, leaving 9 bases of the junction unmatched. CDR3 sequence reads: CSVDGQGVREQYF. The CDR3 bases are TGCAGCGTTGACGGCCAGGGGGTTCGAGAGCAGTACTTC.

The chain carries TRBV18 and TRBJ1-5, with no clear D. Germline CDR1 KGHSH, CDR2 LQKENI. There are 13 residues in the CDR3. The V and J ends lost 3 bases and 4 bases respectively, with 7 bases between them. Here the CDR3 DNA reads TGTGCCAGCTCACCTTCTTGGAATCAGCCCCAGCATTTT. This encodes CASSPSWNQPQHF.

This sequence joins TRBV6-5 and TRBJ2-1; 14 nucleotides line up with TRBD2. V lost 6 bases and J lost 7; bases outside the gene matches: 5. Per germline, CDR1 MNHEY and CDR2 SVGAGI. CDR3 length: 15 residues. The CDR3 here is CASSGLAGGKNEQFF. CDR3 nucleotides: TGTGCCAGCAGCGGACTAGCGGGGGGAAAGAATGAGCAGTTCTTC.

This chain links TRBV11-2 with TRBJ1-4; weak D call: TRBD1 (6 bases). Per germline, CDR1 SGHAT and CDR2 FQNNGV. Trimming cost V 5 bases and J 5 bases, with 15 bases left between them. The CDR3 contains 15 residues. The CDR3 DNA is TGTGCCAGCAGCGTGGTGGGGGGCTACAATGAAAAACTGTTTTTT. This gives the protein CASSVVGGYNEKLFF.

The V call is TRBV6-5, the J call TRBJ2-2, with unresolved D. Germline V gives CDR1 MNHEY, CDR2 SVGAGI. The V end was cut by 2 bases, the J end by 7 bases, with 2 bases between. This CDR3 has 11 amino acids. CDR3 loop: CASSYRGELFF. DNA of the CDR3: TGTGCCAGCAGTTACCGCGGGGAGCTGTTTTTT.

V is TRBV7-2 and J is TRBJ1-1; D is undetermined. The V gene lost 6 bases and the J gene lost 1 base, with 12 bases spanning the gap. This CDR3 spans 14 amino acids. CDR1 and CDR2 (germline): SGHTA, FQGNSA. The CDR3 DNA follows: TGTGCCAGCAGGGAATACACAGCGAACACTGAAGCTTTCTTT. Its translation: CASREYTANTEAFF.

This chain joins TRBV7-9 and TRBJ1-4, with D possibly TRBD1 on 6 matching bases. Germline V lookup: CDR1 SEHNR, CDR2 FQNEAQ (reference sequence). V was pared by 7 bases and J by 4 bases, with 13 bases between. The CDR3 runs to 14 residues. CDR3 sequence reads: CASTLGQNNEKLFF. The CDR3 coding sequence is TGTGCCAGCACCCTCGGACAGAATAATGAAAAACTGTTTTTT.

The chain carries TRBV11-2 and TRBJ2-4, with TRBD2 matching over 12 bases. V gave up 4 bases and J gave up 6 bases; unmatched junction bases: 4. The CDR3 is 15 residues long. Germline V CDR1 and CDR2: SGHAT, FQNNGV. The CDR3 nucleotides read TGTGCCAGCAGCTCGACTAGCGGGAGTGGAAACATTCAGTACTTC. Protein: CASSSTSGSGNIQYF. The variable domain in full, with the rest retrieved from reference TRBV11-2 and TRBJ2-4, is EAGVAQSPRYKIIEKRQSVAFWCNPISGHATLYWYQQILGQGPKLLIQFQNNGVVDDSQLPKDRFSAERLKGVDSTLKIQPAKLEDSAVYLCASSSTSGSGNIQYFGAGTRLSVL.

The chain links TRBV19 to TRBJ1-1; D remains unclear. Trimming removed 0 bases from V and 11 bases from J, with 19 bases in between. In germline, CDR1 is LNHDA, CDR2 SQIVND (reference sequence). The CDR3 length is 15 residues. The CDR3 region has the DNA TGTGCCAGTAGTATAGATTTAAGGGTAAGGCTGGAGGCTTTCTTT. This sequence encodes CASSIDLRVRLEAFF.

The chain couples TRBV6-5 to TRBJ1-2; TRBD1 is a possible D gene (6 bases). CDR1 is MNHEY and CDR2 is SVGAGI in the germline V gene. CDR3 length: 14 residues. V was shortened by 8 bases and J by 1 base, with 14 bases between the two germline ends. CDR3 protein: CASRLGGNNYGYTF. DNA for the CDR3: TGTGCCAGCCGTCTGGGGGGCAATAACTATGGCTACACCTTC.

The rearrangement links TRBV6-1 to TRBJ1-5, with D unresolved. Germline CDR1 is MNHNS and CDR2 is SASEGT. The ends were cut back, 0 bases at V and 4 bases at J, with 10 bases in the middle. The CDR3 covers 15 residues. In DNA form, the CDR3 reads TGTGCCAGCAGTGAAGCATTGAGGGTTAATCAGCCCCAGCATTTT. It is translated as CASSEALRVNQPQHF.

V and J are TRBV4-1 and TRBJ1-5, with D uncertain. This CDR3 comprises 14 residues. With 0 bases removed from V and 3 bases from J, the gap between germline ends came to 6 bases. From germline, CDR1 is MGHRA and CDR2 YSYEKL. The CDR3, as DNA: TGCGCCAGCAGCCAAGAGGACGCCAATCAGCCCCAGCATTTT. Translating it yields CASSQEDANQPQHF.

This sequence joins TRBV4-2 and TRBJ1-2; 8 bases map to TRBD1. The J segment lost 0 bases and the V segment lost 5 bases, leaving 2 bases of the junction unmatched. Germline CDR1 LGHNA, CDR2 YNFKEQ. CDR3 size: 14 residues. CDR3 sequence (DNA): TGTGCCAGCAGCTTGGACAGGGCTAACTATGGCTACACCTTC. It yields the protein CASSLDRANYGYTF.

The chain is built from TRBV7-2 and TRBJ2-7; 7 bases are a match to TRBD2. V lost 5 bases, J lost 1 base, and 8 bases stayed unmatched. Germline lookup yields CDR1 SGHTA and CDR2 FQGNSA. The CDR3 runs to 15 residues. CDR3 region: CASSRASGQSYEQYF. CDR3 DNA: TGTGCCAGCAGCCGGGCTAGCGGCCAATCCTACGAGCAGTACTTC. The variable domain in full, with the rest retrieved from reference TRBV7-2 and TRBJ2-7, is GAGVSQSPSNKVTEKGKDVELRCDPISGHTALYWYRQSLGQGLEFLIYFQGNSAPDKSGLPSDRFSAERTGGSVSTLTIQRTQQEDSAVYLCASSRASGQSYEQYFGPGTRLTVT.

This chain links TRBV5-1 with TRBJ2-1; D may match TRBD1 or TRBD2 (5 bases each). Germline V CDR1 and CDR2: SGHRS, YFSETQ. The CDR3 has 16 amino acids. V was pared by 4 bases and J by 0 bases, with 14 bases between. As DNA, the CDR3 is TGCGCCAGCAGCCCAGACGAGGGGAGCTCCTACAATGAGCAGTTCTTC. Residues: CASSPDEGSSYNEQFF. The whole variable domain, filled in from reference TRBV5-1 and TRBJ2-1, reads KAGVTQTPRYLIKTRGQQVTLSCSPISGHRSVSWYQQTPGQGLQFLFEYFSETQRNKGNFPGRFSGRQFSNSRSEMNVSTLELGDSALYLCASSPDEGSSYNEQFFGPGTRLTVL.

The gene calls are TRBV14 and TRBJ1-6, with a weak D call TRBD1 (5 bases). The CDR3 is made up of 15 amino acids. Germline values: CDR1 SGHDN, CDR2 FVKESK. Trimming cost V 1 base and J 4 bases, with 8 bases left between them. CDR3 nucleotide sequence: TGTGCCAGCAGCCAAGGACAGTTTTATAATTCACCCCTCCACTTT. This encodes CASSQGQFYNSPLHF.

CDR3 in amino acids: CASSERAPGGETQYF. For the CDR3, the DNA is TGTGCCAGCAGTGAACGGGCACCGGGGGGGGAGACCCAGTACTTC. The chain joins TRBV6-1 to TRBJ2-5; 8 bases fit TRBD2. This CDR3 has 15 residues. Germline V gives CDR1 MNHNS, CDR2 SASEGT. The ends lost 2 bases at V and 5 bases at J; junction bases unmatched: 7.

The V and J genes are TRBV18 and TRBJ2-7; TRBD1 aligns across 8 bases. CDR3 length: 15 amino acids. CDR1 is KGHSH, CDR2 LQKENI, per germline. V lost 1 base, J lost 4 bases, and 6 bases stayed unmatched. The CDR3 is CASSPLRQGNYEQYF. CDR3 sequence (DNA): TGTGCCAGCTCACCACTGAGACAGGGGAATTACGAGCAGTACTTC.

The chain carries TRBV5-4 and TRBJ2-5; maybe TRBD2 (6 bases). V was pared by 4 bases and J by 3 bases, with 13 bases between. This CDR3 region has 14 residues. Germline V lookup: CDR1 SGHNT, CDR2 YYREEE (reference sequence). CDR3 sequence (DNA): TGTGCCAGCAGCCCGAAGACTAGGGAAGAGACCCAGTACTTC. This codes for CASSPKTREETQYF.